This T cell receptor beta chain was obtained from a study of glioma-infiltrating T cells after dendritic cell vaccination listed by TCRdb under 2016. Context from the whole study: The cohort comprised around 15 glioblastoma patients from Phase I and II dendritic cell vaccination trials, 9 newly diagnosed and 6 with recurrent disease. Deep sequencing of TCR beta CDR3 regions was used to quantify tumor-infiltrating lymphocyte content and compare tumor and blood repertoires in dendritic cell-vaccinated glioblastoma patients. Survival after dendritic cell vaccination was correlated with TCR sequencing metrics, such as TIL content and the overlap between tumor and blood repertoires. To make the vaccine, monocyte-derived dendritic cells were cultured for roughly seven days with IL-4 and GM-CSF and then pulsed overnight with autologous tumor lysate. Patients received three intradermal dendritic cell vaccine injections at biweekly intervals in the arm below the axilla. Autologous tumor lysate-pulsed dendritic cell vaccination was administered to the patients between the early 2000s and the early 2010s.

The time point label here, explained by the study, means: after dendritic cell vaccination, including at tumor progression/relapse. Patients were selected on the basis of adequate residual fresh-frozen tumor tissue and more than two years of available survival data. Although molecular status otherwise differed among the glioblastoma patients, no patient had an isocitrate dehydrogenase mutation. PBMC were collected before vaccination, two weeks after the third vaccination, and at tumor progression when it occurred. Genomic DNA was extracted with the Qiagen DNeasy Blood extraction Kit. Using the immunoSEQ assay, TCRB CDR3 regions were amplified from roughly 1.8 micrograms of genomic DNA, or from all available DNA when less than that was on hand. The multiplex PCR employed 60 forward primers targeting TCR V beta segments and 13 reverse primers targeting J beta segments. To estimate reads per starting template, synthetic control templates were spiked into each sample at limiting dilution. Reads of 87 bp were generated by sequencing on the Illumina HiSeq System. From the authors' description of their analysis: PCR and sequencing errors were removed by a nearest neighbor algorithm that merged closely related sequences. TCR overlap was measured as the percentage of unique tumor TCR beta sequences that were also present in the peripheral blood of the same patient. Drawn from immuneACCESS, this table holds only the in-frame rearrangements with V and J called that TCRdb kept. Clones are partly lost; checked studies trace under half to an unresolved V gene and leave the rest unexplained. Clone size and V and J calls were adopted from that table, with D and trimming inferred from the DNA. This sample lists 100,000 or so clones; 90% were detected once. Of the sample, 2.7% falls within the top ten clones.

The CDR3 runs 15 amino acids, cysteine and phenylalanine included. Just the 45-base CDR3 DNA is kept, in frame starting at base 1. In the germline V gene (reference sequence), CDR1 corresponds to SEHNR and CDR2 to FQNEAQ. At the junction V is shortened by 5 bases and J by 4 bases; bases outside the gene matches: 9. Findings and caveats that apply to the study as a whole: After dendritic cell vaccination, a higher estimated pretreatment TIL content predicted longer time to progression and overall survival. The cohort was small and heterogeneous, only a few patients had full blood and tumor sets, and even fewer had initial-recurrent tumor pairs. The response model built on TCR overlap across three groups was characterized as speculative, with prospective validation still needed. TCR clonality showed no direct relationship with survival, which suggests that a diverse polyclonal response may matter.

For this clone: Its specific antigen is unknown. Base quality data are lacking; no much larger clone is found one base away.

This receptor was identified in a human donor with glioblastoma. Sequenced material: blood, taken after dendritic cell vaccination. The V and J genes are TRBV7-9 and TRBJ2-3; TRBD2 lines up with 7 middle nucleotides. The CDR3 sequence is CASSTLGEGADTQYF. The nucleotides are TGTGCCAGCAGCACTCTGGGGGAGGGTGCAGATACGCAGTATTTT.